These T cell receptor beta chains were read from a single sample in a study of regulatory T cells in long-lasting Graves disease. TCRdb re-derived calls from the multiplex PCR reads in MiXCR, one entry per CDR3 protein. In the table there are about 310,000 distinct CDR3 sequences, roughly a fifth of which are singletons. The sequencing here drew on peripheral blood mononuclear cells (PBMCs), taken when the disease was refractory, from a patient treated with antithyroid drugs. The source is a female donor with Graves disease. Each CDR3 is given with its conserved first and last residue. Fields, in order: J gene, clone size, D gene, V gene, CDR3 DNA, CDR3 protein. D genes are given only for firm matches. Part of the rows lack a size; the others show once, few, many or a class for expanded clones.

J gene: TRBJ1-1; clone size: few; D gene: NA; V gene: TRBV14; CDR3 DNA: TGTGCCAGCAGCCAAGCAGACAGATACACTGAAGCTTTCTTT; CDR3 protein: CASSQADRYTEAFF
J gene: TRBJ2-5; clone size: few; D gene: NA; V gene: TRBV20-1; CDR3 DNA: TGCAGTGCTAGAGAACAGGGAGAGACCCAGTACTTC; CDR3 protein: CSAREQGETQYF
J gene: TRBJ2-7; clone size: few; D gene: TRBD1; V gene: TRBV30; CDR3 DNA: TGTGCCTGGAGTGTATCGACAGGGGCCTACGAGCAGTACTTC; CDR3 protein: CAWSVSTGAYEQYF
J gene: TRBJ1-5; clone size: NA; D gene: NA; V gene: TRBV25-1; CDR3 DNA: TGTGCCAGCACTACCAGCTATTGGACAAGATTCAAGTATAGCAATCAGCCCCAGCATTTT; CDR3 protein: CASTTSYWTRFKYSNQPQHF
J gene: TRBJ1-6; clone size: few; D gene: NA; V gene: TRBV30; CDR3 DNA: TGTGCCTGGAGGGGGCCCGCCTTTAATTCACCCCTCCACTTT; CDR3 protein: CAWRGPAFNSPLHF
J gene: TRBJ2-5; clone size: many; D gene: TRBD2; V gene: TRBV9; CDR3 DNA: TGTGCCAGCAGCGTAGACCCGGGAGGTTCAGAGACCCAGTACTTC; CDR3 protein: CASSVDPGGSETQYF
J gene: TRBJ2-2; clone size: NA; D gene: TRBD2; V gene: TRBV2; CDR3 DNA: TGTGCCAGCGCGCGTAGCGGGACGGTGAACACCGGGGAGCTGTTTTTT; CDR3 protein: CASARSGTVNTGELFF
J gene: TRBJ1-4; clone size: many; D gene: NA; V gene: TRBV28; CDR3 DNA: TGTGCCAGCAGTTTCGTTACAACAGGGAGGGGAGAAAAACTGTTTTTT; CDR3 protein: CASSFVTTGRGEKLFF
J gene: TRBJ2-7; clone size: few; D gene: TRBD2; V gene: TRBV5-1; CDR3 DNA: TGCGCCAGCAGCAGGGTAGCGGGCAGCTCCTACGAGCAGTACTTC; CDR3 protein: CASSRVAGSSYEQYF
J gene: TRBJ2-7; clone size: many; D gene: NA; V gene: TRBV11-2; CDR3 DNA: TGTGCCAGCAGCTTAGAGTCCCCCCCCAGGGGCTACGTGCCCGAGCAGTACTTC; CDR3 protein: CASSLESPPRGYVPEQYF
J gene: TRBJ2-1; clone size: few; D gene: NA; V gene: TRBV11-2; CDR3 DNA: TGTGCCAGCAGCTTAGAAGCCGGGTATGAGCAGTTCTTC; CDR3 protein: CASSLEAGYEQFF
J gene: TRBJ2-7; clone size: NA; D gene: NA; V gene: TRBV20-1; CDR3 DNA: TGCAGTGCTAGAGACCGGGACCTCGGAGGGTACGAGCAGTACTTC; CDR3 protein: CSARDRDLGGYEQYF
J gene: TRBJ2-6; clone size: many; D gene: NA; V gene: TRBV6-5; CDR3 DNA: TGTGCCAGCAGTTACCCCGCTGGGGCCAACGTCCTGACTTTC; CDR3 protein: CASSYPAGANVLTF
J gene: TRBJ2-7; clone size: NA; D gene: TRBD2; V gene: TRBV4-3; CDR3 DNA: TGCGCCAGCAGCCAAGACCAAGGACTAGCGGGAGTCGAGCAGTACTTC; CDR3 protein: CASSQDQGLAGVEQYF
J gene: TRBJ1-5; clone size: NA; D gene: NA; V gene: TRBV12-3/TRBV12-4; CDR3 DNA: TGTGCCAGCAGTATGGGACAACACCAGCCCCAGCATTTT; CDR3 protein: CASSMGQHQPQHF
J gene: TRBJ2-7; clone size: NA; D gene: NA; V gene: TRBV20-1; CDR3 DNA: TGCAGTGCTCCCCGCCGGGACCCCACCCACGAGCAGTACTTC; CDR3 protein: CSAPRRDPTHEQYF
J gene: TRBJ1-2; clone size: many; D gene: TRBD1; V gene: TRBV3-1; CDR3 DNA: TGTGCCAGCAGCCAAGGACGCGGTCTCGGGACAGATATTTATGGCTACACCTTC; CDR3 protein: CASSQGRGLGTDIYGYTF
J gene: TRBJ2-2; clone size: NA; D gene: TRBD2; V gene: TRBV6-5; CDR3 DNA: TGTGCCAGCAGTTACTCGACTCGCGCGGGAGTCGGTACCGGGGAGCTGTTTTTT; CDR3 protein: CASSYSTRAGVGTGELFF
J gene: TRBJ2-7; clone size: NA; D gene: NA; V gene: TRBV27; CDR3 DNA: TGTGCCAGCGGGAATAGCGGCTACGAGCAGTACTTC; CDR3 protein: CASGNSGYEQYF
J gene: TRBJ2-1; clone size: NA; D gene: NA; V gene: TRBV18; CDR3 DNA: TGTGCCAGCTCACCACGGCAGATAGAGCAGTTCTTC; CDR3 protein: CASSPRQIEQFF
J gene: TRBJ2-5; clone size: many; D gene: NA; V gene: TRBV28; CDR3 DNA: TGTGCCAGCAGTCCCGCTGGGTACCAAGAGACCCAGTACTTC; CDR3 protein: CASSPAGYQETQYF
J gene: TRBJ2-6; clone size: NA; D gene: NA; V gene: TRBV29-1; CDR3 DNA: TGCAGCGTTGAAGATATCCCAGCTTACTCTGGGGCCAACGTCCTGACTTTC; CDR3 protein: CSVEDIPAYSGANVLTF
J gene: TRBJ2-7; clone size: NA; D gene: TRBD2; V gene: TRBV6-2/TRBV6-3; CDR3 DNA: TGTGCCAGCAGCCCGCAGCTAGCGGGACCAGACGACTACGAGCAGTACTTC; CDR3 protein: CASSPQLAGPDDYEQYF
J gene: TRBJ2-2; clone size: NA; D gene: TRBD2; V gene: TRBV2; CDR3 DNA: TGTGCCCGAGACAGGTTTCCCGGACTAGCGGGAAGCACCGGGGAGCTGTTTTTT; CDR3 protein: CARDRFPGLAGSTGELFF
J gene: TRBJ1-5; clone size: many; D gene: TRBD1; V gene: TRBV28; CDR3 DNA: TGTGCCAGCAGAGTAAGGGGACAGGTTTCTGGTAGCAATCAGCCCCAGCATTTT; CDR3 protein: CASRVRGQVSGSNQPQHF
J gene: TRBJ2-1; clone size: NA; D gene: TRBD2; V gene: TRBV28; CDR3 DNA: TGTGCCAGCAACCCCGGGACTAGCCAGAGGGATGAGCAGTTCTTC; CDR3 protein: CASNPGTSQRDEQFF
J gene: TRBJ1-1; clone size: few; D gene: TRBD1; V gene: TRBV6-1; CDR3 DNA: TGTGCCAGCAACCTACAGGGGGGTGGTGTCGGCACTGAAGCTTTCTTT; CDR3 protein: CASNLQGGGVGTEAFF
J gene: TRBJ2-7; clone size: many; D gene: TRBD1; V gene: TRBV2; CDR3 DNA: TGTGCCAGCAGCGGACAGGGCTACGAGCAGTACTTC; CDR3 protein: CASSGQGYEQYF
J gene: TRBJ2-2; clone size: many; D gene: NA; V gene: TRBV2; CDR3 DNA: TGTGCCAGCAGTGTGGCCATTGGGGAGCGACCGACCGGGGAGCTGTTTTTT; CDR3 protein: CASSVAIGERPTGELFF
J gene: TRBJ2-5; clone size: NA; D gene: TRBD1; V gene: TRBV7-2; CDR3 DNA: TGTGCCAGCAGCTCCGGGACAGGGTTCGGTTTGGAGACCCAGTACTTC; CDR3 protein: CASSSGTGFGLETQYF
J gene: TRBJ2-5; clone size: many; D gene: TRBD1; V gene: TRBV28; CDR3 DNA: TGTGCCAGCAGTACCCAAGGACAGGGGGAGACCCAGTACTTC; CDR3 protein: CASSTQGQGETQYF
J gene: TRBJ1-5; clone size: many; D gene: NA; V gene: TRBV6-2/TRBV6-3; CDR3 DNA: TGTGCCAGCAGTTCACAGGGAAGTCAGCCCCAGCATTTT; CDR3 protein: CASSSQGSQPQHF
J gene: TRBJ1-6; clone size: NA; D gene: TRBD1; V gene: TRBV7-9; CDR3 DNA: TGTGCCAGCAGCTTAGCAGGGACAGGGGGCGCGAATAATTCACCCCTCCACTTT; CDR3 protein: CASSLAGTGGANNSPLHF
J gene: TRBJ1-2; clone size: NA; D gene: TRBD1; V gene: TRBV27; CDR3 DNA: TGTGCCAGCAGTTCCACAGGGGTTTTCGGCTACACCTTC; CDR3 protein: CASSSTGVFGYTF
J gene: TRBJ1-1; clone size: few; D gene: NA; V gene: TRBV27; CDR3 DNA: TGTGCCAGCAGTTACCAGGGCTCTGAAGCTTTCTTT; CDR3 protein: CASSYQGSEAFF
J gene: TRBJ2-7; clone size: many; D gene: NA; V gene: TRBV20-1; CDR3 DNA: TGCAGTGCTCTCCGAACGGACAAATCCTACGAGCAGTACTTC; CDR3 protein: CSALRTDKSYEQYF
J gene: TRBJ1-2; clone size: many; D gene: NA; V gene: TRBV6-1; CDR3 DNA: TGTGCCAGCAGTATCGGACGGGGCTATGGCTACACCTTC; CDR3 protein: CASSIGRGYGYTF
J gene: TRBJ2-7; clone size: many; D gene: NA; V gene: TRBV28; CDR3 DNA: TGTGCCAGTCAGCGCAGGGGATACGAGCAGTACTTC; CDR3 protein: CASQRRGYEQYF
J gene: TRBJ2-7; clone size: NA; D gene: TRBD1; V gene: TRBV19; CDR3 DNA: TGTGCCAGTGGTATCACGGGACAGGGCTACGAGCAGTACTTC; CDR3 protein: CASGITGQGYEQYF
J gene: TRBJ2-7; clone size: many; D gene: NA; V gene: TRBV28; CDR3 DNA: TGTGCCAGCAGACCACCACAGCTAACCTACGAGCAGTACTTC; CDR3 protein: CASRPPQLTYEQYF
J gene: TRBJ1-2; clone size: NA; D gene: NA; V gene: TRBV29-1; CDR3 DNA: TGCAGCGTTGAAGCGCGATCCGGGGGGGTACACTATGGCTACACCTTC; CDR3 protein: CSVEARSGGVHYGYTF
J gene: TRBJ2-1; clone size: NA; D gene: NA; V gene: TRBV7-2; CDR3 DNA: TGTGCCAGCAGCCTGCAATCACAGCGGCGAAGCTCCTACAATGAGCAGTTCTTC; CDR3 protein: CASSLQSQRRSSYNEQFF
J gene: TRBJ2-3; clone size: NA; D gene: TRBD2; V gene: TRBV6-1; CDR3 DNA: TGTGCCAGCCCCCAGACCTATAGCGGGAGCCAACTTAGCACAGATACGCAGTATTTT; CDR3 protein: CASPQTYSGSQLSTDTQYF
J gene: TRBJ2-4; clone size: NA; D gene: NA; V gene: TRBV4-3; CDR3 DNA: TGCGCCAGCAGCCAAGAGTACGAGGGGATCGGGGGAGCCAAAAACATTCAGTACTTC; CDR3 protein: CASSQEYEGIGGAKNIQYF
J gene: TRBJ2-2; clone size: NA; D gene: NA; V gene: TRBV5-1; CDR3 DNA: TGCACCAGCAGCTTAACACCCTACACCGGGGAGCTGTTTTTT; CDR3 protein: CTSSLTPYTGELFF
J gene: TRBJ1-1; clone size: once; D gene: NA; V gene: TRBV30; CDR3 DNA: TGTGCCTGGAGACCTGGACCGAACACTGAAGCTTTCTTT; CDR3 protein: CAWRPGPNTEAFF
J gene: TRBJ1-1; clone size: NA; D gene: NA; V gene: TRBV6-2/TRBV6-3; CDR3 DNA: TGTGCCAGCAGTTACTCGTCACGGGGGCCGAACACTGAAGCTTTCTTT; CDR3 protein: CASSYSSRGPNTEAFF
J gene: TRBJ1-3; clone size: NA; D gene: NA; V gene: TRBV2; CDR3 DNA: TGTGCCAGCAGTGAGGGCCCGTGGGGGAAGACCATATATTTT; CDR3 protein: CASSEGPWGKTIYF
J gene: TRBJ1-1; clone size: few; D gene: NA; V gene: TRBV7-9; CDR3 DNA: TGTGCCAGCAGCCCCTCCGAGGCCAGGTTCAGCGGACTAATCACTGAAGCTTTCTTT; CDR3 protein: CASSPSEARFSGLITEAFF
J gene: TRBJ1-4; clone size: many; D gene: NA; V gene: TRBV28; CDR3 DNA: TGTGCCAGCAGTTTATTGGCAGGGAATGTTGAAAAACTGTTTTTT; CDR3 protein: CASSLLAGNVEKLFF
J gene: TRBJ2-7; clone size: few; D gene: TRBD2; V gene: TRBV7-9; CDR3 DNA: TGTGCCAGCACCGTAGCGGGAGAAGTGTACGAGCAGTACTTC; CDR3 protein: CASTVAGEVYEQYF
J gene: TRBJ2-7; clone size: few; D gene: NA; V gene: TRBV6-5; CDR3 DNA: TGTGCCAGCAGTTACCTGGGCGAAAGCTCCTACGAGCAGTACTTC; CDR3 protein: CASSYLGESSYEQYF
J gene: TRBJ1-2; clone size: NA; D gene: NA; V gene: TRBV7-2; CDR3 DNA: TGTGCCAGCAGCTTAAACAGGGACTATGGCTACACCTTC; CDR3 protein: CASSLNRDYGYTF
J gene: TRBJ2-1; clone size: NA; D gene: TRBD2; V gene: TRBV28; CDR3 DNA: TGTGCCAGCACTTCGGTAGCGGGAAGTCTGAATGAGCAGTTCTTC; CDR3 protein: CASTSVAGSLNEQFF